Listed below are T cell receptor beta chains from one sample, sequenced in a study of blood T cell repertoires in COVID-19. Method: immunoSEQ multiplex PCR; TCRdb's copy keeps in-frame clones and lacks some. Of roughly 260,000 clones in the sample, roughly nine tenths were seen once. The sample was PBMCs or T cells enriched from blood (not recorded which). The receptors come from a woman younger than 45 with acute COVID-19. The CDR3 runs from the conserved cysteine through the conserved F or W. A D gene is named only where the DNA matches it firmly. Clone size is given for some rows only: seen once, a few or many times, or a class if the clone is expanded.

TGTGCCAGCAGCCCTTCTTCCGAGCAGTACTTC	CASSPSSEQYF	NA	TRBV7-2	once	TRBJ2-7
TGTGCCAGCAGTGAGGGGGACAGGGGGTCACCCCTCCACTTT	CASSEGDRGSPLHF	TRBD1	TRBV25-1	NA	TRBJ1-6
TGTGCCAGCAGCCACAATAGCGGGAGGCCCTACAATGAGCAGTTCTTC	CASSHNSGRPYNEQFF	TRBD2	TRBV3-1/TRBV3-2	once	TRBJ2-1
TGTGCCAGCAGCGTAGTAATTACTAGCACAGATACGCAGTATTTT	CASSVVITSTDTQYF	NA	TRBV9	NA	TRBJ2-3
TGTGCCAGCAGCGCTAGCGGGGGGGGAGAGACCCAGTACTTC	CASSASGGGETQYF	TRBD2	TRBV9	once	TRBJ2-5
TGTGCCAGCAGCTCCCCGGGACAGGCGGGCGAGCAGTACTTC	CASSSPGQAGEQYF	TRBD1	TRBV7-6	NA	TRBJ2-7
TGCGCCAGCAGCCAAGTATCTAGTCCCCCCACAGATACGCAGTATTTT	CASSQVSSPPTDTQYF	NA	TRBV4-3	NA	TRBJ2-3
TGTGCCAGCAGCCGCGAGGACTCGGGAGGGAATGAGCAGTTCTTC	CASSREDSGGNEQFF	TRBD2	TRBV7-9	NA	TRBJ2-1
TGTGCCAGCAGGAAGGGAGGAACTAATGAAAAACTGTTTTTT	CASRKGGTNEKLFF	NA	TRBV6-5	NA	TRBJ1-4
TGTGCCAGCAGCAAACAGGGGGGGCGTACTGAAGCTTTCTTT	CASSKQGGRTEAFF	TRBD1	TRBV7-2	NA	TRBJ1-1
TGTGCCAGCAGCTTGACAGAAAATCAGCCCCAGCATTTT	CASSLTENQPQHF	NA	TRBV11-1	NA	TRBJ1-5
TGTGCCAGCAGTGTAGCGTACCCAGGTGGCAATCAGCCCCAGCATTTT	CASSVAYPGGNQPQHF	NA	TRBV27	NA	TRBJ1-5
TGTGCCAGCAGCTCCCAGGGGGTCGCCCAGTACTTC	CASSSQGVAQYF	TRBD1	TRBV7-6	NA	TRBJ2-5
TGTGCCAGCAGCCCCGGGGGTAGCGGGGGGGGAGAGACCCAGTACTTC	CASSPGGSGGGETQYF	TRBD2	TRBV4-2	once	TRBJ2-5
TGTGCCAGTAGTCCGGGACTAGCGGGAGGGGAGACCCAGTACTTC	CASSPGLAGGETQYF	TRBD2	TRBV19	NA	TRBJ2-5
TGTGCCAGCAGTGGAAGGGACAGGGGTTTGGATGAGCAGTTCTTC	CASSGRDRGLDEQFF	TRBD1	TRBV2	NA	TRBJ2-1
TGTGCCACTTGGACAGGAAATAATTCACCCCTCCACTTT	CATWTGNNSPLHF	TRBD1	TRBV2	NA	TRBJ1-6
TGCGCCAGCAGCTTGGGAGCTTCAAACAATGAGCAGTTCTTC	CASSLGASNNEQFF	NA	TRBV5-1	once	TRBJ2-1
TGCGCCAGCAGCTTGAAAAGCGGGGGGTCTGGTGAGCAGTTCTTC	CASSLKSGGSGEQFF	TRBD2	TRBV5-1	NA	TRBJ2-1
TGTGCCAGCAGCCCAGGGACTAGCGGGCCGAAATACACAGATACGCAGTATTTT	CASSPGTSGPKYTDTQYF	TRBD2	TRBV5-4	NA	TRBJ2-3
TGTGCCAGTAGTTTAGGGGGGGAAGACACTGAAGCTTTCTTT	CASSLGGEDTEAFF	NA	TRBV19	NA	TRBJ1-1
TGTGCCAGCAGTGAACGGAGAGGCGAAAAACTGTTTTTT	CASSERRGEKLFF	NA	TRBV2	NA	TRBJ1-4
TGTGCCAGCAGCGTCGCTCCAGCGGAAGAGACCCAGTACTTC	CASSVAPAEETQYF	NA	TRBV7-9	NA	TRBJ2-5
TGTGCCAGCTCACCCGGCCCGGCAGCGATCGTCTATGGCTACACCTTC	CASSPGPAAIVYGYTF	NA	TRBV18	NA	TRBJ1-2
TGTGCCAGCAGCTTAGGGGCATCTGTCTACAATGAGCAGTTCTTC	CASSLGASVYNEQFF	NA	TRBV7-6	NA	TRBJ2-1
TGTGCCAGCAGTCCTCAGGGGCACGATGGCTACACCTTC	CASSPQGHDGYTF	NA	TRBV2	NA	TRBJ1-2
TGTGCCAGCAGCGTAGATGCTAGCGGGGGCACAGATACGCAGTATTTT	CASSVDASGGTDTQYF	TRBD2	TRBV9	NA	TRBJ2-3
TGCGCCAGCAGTGAGTCCGGACAGGGCTACGAGCAGTACTTC	CASSESGQGYEQYF	TRBD1	TRBV10-1	NA	TRBJ2-7
TGTGCCAGCGCACAGGGGACTTATGAAAAACTGTTTTTT	CASAQGTYEKLFF	TRBD1	TRBV2	NA	TRBJ1-4
TGTGCCAGCAGTCCCCGGGAAGGGCTTTATTCACCCCTCCACTTT	CASSPREGLYSPLHF	NA	TRBV28	NA	TRBJ1-6
TGTGCCAGCAGCAAAGGGCCAGGGCTCACAGATACGCAGTATTTT	CASSKGPGLTDTQYF	NA	TRBV21-1	NA	TRBJ2-3
TGTGCCAGCAGCGTACAACAGGCCAGCTATGGCTACACCTTC	CASSVQQASYGYTF	NA	TRBV7-9	NA	TRBJ1-2
TGTGCCAGTAGTTTAATAGCGGGAGTGTCCCACAATGAGCAGTTCTTC	CASSLIAGVSHNEQFF	TRBD2	TRBV19	NA	TRBJ2-1
TGTGCCAGCACCCTTTTAGAAGCTTTCTTT	CASTLLEAFF	NA	TRBV12-3/TRBV12-4	NA	TRBJ1-1
TGTGCCTGGAATCGCCAGGGAGGCAATGAGCAGTTCTTC	CAWNRQGGNEQFF	NA	TRBV30	NA	TRBJ2-1
TGTGCCAGCAGCTACCCCCCTAGCGGAGGCTCCTACGAGCAGTACTTC	CASSYPPSGGSYEQYF	TRBD2	TRBV7-9	NA	TRBJ2-7
TGTGCCAGCAGTTTGGCCGGTGCGGGGGGCAAAAACATTCAGTACTTC	CASSLAGAGGKNIQYF	TRBD2	TRBV28	NA	TRBJ2-4
TGTGCCAGCAGCCAAGACAGGCCCATGGAGCAGTACTTC	CASSQDRPMEQYF	NA	TRBV7-9	NA	TRBJ2-7
TGTGCCAGCAGCCCCGGGACAGGGGCTGCCTATGGCTACACCTTC	CASSPGTGAAYGYTF	TRBD1	TRBV2	NA	TRBJ1-2
TGTGCCAGCAGCCCCCCGAGGCCCAATATGAACACTGAAGCTTTCTTT	CASSPPRPNMNTEAFF	NA	TRBV28	NA	TRBJ1-1
TGTGCCAGCAGTGAAGGAGGACAGGGAGATGAAAAACTGTTTTTT	CASSEGGQGDEKLFF	TRBD1	TRBV2	NA	TRBJ1-4
TGTGCCAGCAGCTCCTCGCGGGGAGAAAACTATGGCTACACCTTC	CASSSSRGENYGYTF	NA	TRBV5-4	NA	TRBJ1-2
TGTGCCAGCAGTTTCCTGAATGAGCAGTTCTTC	CASSFLNEQFF	NA	TRBV27	NA	TRBJ2-1
TGTGCCACCAGCACCCCTAGCGGGTGGGGTTTGATCGATACGCAGTATTTT	CATSTPSGWGLIDTQYF	TRBD2	TRBV15	NA	TRBJ2-3
TGCGCCAGCAGCCAAGGAGGTCGGGATTTCCGGGACAGTTTCTACGAGCAGTACTTC	CASSQGGRDFRDSFYEQYF	TRBD1	TRBV4-1	NA	TRBJ2-7
TGTGCCAGCAGCCAAAGATCGACAGGGTCGTATGGCTACACCTTC	CASSQRSTGSYGYTF	TRBD1	TRBV4-2	once	TRBJ1-2
TGTGCCAGCAGTAGAGATAGCAATCAGCCCCAGCATTTT	CASSRDSNQPQHF	NA	TRBV28	NA	TRBJ1-5
TGTGCCAGTGTAGATTGGGGCGAAGCTTTCTTT	CASVDWGEAFF	NA	TRBV19	NA	TRBJ1-1